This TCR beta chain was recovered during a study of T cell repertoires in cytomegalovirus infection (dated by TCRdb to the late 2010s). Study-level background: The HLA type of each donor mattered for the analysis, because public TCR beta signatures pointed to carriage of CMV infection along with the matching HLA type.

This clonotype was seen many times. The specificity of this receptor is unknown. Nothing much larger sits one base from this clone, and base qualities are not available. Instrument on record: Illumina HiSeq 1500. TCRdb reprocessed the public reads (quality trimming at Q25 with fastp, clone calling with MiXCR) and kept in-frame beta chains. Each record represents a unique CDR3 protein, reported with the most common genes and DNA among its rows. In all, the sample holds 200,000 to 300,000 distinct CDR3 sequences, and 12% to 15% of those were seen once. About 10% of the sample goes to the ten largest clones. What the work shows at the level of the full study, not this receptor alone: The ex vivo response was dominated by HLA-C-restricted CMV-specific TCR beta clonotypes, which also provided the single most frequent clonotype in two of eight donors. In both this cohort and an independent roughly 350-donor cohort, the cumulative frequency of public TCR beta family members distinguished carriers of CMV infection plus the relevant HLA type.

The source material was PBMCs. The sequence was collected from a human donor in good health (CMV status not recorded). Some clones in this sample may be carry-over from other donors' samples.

The CDR3: CASSFWRDTEQYF. Here is the DNA: TGTGCCAGCAGTTTTTGGCGGGACACCGAGCAGTACTTC. The chain couples TRBV7-3 to TRBJ2-7; the D call could be TRBD1 or TRBD2, with each sharing 6 bases. The germline V gene provides CDR1 SGHTA and CDR2 FQGTGA. V and J are truncated by 6 bases and 6 bases respectively, leaving an intervening sequence of 15 bases. From cysteine to phenylalanine, the CDR3 is 13 amino acids long. Only CDR3 DNA remains: 39 bases, in frame from the first base.